The 8 T cell receptor beta chains in this list originate from one sample, sequenced in a study of blood T cell repertoires in COVID-19. This table comes from immunoSEQ multiplex PCR, and its TCRdb copy is limited to in-frame clones, with some not included. The sample records roughly 100,000 clones, approximately 85% being singletons. The sequenced sample was peripheral blood. These receptors were collected from a man aged 40-49 years with active or convalescent COVID-19.

The rearrangement uses TRBV19 and TRBJ1-1; perhaps TRBD1 as D (5 bases). The germline V and J ends were trimmed by 1 base and 2 bases, with 11 bases remaining between them. Germline V gene lookup returns CDR1 LNHDA and CDR2 SQIVND (reference sequence). The CDR3 contains 15 residues. CDR3 protein: CASSIATVPNTEAFF. DNA of the CDR3: TGTGCCAGTAGTATAGCGACAGTACCTAACACTGAAGCTTTCTTT.

The V call is TRBV27, the J call TRBJ2-3, with a weak D call TRBD2 (5 bases). V was cut by 4 bases and J by 0 bases, with 14 bases left in between. Looked up from germline, CDR1 is MNHEY and CDR2 is SMNVEV (reference sequence). This CDR3 has 16 amino acids. CDR3 in DNA: TGTGCCAGCAGTTACTTATATGGGGAGAGCACAGATACGCAGTATTTT. Protein product: CASSYLYGESTDTQYF.

The chain combines TRBV2 with TRBJ1-2, with a possible D match to TRBD1 (5 bases). Germline-derived CDR1 and CDR2 are SNHLY and FYNNEI. CDR3 size: 15 residues. V lost 5 bases, J lost 2 bases, and 15 bases lay in between. The CDR3 region has the DNA TGTGCCAGCAGTTTGGGGGGGACGGGGAACTATGGCTACACCTTC. Amino acid sequence: CASSLGGTGNYGYTF.

This clone is a singleton in its sample. This chain joins TRBV7-2 and TRBJ1-4; 8 bases fit TRBD1. The CDR3 is made up of 15 amino acids. J gave up 4 bases and V 5 bases, and 6 bases lay outside the gene matches. Germline loops: CDR1 SGHTA, CDR2 FQGNSA. This CDR3 reads CASSPRTGYNEKLFF. The DNA of the CDR3 is TGTGCCAGCAGCCCCCGGACAGGGTATAATGAAAAACTGTTTTTT.

J is TRBJ2-1 and V is TRBV9, with a weak D call TRBD2 (5 bases). CDR1 SGDLS and CDR2 YYNGEE come from the germline V gene. Trimming took off 6 bases at V and 5 bases at J, with 18 bases between the two ends. CDR3 length: 15 amino acids. CDR3 region: CASTKGGEIDNEQFF. The CDR3 DNA is TGTGCCAGCACGAAAGGAGGCGAAATTGACAATGAGCAGTTCTTC. Together with reference TRBV9 and TRBJ2-1, the CDR3 gives the full variable domain: DSGVTQTPKHLITATGQRVTLRCSPRSGDLSVYWYQQSLDQGLQFLIQYYNGEERAKGNILERFSAQQFPDLHSELNLSSLELGDSALYFCASTKGGEIDNEQFFGPGTRLTVL.

The V and J genes are TRBV14 and TRBJ1-1; the D gene is possibly TRBD1 (6 bases). Germline CDR1 reads SGHDN; CDR2 reads FVKESK. V was clipped by 2 bases and J by 4 bases, with 11 bases between them. The CDR3 is made up of 14 amino acids. As DNA, the CDR3 is TGTGCCAGCAGCCAACAAGGGGGGGTCACTGAAGCTTTCTTT. Translating it yields CASSQQGGVTEAFF.

The chain joins TRBV11-2 to TRBJ1-4, with 7 positions matching TRBD1. J lost 5 bases, V lost 5 bases, and 8 bases had no gene match. The germline V gene encodes CDR1 SGHAT and CDR2 FQNNGV. The CDR3 runs 15 residues. Here the CDR3 reads CASSPWDRENEKLFF. For the CDR3, the DNA is TGTGCCAGCAGCCCCTGGGACAGAGAGAATGAAAAACTGTTTTTT.

V usage is TRBV4-2 and J usage is TRBJ2-3, with TRBD2 matching 8 bases. There are 15 residues in the CDR3. Per germline, CDR1 LGHNA and CDR2 YNFKEQ. V trimming: 3 bases; J trimming: 5 bases; junction bases outside the gene matches: 7. The CDR3 nucleotides read TGTGCCAGCAGCCAGGATAGCGGGGCGAGAGATACGCAGTATTTT. Amino acids: CASSQDSGARDTQYF.